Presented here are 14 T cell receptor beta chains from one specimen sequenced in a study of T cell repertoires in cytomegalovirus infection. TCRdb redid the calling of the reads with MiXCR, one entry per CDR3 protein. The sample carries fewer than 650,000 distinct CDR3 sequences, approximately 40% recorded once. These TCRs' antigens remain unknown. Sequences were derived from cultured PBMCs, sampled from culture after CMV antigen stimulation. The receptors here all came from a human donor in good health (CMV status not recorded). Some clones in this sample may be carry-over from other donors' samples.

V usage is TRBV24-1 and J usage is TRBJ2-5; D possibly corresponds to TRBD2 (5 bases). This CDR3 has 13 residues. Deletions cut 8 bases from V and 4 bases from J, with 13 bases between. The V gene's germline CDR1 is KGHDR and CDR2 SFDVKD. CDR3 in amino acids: CATIRERVETQYF. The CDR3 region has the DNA TGTGCCACCATACGGGAAAGGGTAGAGACCCAGTACTTC.

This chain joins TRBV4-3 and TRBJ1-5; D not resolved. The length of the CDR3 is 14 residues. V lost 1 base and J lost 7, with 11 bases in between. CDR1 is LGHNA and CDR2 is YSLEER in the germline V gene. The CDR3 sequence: CASSQASETQPQHF. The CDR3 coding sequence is TGCGCCAGCAGCCAAGCGTCAGAGACGCAGCCCCAGCATTTT.

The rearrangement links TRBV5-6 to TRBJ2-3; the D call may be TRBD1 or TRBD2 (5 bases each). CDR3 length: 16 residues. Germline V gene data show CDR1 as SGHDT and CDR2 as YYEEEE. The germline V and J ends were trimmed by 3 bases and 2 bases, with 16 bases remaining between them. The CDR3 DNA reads TGTGCCAGCAGCTCCTATATGGGACGGATCACAGATACGCAGTATTTT. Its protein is CASSSYMGRITDTQYF.

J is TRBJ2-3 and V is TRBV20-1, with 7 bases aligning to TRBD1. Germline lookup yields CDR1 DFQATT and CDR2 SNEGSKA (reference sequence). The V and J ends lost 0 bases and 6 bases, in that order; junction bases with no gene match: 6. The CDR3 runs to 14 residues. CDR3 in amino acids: CSARDSRGLDTQYF. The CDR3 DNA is TGCAGTGCTAGAGATTCGAGGGGGCTTGATACGCAGTATTTT.

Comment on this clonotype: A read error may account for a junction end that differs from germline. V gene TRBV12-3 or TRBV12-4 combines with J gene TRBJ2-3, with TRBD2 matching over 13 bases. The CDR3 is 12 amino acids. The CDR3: CASSTPGLAGTF. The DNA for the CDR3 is TGTGCCAGCAGTACCCCGGGACTAGCGGGGACTTTT.

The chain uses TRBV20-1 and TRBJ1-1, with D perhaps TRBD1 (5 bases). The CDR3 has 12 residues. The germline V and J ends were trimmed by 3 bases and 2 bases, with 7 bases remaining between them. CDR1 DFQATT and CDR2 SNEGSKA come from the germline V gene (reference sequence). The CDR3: CSARRGNTEAFF. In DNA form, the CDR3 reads TGCAGTGCTAGGAGGGGAAACACTGAAGCTTTCTTT.

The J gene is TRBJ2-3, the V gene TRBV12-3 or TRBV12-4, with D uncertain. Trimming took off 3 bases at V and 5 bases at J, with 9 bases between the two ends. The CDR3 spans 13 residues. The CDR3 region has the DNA TGTGCCAGCAGTTTTTCCTTGATAGATACGCAGTATTTT. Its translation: CASSFSLIDTQYF.

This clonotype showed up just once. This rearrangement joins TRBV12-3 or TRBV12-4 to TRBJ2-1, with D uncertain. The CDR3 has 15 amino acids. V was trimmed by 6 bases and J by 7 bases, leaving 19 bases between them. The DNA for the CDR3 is TGTGCCAGCAGAACCGAAGCAGGATTGGGGAATGAGCAGTTCTTC. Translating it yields CASRTEAGLGNEQFF.

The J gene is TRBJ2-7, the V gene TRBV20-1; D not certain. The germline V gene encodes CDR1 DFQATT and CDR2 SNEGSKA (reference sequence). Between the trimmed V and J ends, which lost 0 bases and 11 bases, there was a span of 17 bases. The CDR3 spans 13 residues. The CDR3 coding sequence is TGCAGTGCTAGAGATCCCCAGTCGCGACGGGAGTACTTC. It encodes CSARDPQSRREYF.

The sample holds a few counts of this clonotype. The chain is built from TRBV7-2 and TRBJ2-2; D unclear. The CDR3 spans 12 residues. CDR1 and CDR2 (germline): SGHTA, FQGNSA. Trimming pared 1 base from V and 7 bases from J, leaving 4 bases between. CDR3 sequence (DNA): TGTGCCAGCAGCTTAGTTTTCGGGGAGCTGTTTTTT. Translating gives CASSLVFGELFF.

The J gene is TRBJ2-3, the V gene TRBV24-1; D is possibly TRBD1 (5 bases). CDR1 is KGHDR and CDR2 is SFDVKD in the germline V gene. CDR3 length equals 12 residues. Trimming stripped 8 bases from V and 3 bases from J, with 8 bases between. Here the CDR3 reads CATIQGTDTQYF. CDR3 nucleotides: TGTGCCACCATTCAGGGTACAGATACGCAGTATTTT.

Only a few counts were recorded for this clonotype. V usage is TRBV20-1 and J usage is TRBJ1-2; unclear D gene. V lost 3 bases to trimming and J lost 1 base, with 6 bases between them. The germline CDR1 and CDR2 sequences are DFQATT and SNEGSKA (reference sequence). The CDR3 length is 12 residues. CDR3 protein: CSASLYNYGYTF. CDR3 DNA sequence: TGCAGTGCTAGTCTCTATAACTATGGCTACACCTTC.

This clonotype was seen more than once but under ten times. The CDR3 nucleotides read TGTGCCAGCAGTTTACGGACTAGCCCGATCGATACGCAGTATTTT. This sequence encodes CASSLRTSPIDTQYF. This rearrangement joins TRBV12-3 or TRBV12-4 to TRBJ2-3; 8 bases align to TRBD2. Trimming cost V 2 bases and J 6 bases; bases outside gene matches: 7. The CDR3 loop spans 15 amino acids.

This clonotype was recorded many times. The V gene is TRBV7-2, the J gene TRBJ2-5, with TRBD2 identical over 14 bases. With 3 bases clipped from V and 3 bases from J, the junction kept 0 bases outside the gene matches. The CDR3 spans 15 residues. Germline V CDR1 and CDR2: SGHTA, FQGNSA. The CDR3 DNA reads TGTGCCAGCAGCTTGGGACTAGCGGGAGAAGAGACCCAGTACTTC. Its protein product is CASSLGLAGEETQYF.